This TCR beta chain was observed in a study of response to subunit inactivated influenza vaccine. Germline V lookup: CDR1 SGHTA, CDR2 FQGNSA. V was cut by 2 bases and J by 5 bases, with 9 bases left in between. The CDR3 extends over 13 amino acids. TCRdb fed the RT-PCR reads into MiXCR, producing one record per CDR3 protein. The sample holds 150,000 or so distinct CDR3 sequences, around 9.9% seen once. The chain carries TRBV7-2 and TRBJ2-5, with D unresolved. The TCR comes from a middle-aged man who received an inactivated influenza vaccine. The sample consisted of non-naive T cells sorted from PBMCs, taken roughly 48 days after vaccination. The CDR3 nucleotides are TGTGCCAGCAGCTTATATAGGAGCGAGACCCAGTACTTC. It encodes CASSLYRSETQYF.